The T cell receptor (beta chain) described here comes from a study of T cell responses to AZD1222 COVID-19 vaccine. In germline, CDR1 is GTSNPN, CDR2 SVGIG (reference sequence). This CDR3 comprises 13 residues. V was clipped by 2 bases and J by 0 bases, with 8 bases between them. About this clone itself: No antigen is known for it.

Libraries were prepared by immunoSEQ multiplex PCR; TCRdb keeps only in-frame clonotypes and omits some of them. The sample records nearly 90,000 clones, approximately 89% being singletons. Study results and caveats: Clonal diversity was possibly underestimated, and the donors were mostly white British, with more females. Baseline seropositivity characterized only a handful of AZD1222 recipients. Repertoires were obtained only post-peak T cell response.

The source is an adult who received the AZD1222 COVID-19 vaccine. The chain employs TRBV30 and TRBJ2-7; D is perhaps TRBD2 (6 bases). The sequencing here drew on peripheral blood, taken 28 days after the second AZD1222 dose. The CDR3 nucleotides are TGTGCCTGGAGTATCGGGGGCTCCTACGAGCAGTACTTC. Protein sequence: CAWSIGGSYEQYF.